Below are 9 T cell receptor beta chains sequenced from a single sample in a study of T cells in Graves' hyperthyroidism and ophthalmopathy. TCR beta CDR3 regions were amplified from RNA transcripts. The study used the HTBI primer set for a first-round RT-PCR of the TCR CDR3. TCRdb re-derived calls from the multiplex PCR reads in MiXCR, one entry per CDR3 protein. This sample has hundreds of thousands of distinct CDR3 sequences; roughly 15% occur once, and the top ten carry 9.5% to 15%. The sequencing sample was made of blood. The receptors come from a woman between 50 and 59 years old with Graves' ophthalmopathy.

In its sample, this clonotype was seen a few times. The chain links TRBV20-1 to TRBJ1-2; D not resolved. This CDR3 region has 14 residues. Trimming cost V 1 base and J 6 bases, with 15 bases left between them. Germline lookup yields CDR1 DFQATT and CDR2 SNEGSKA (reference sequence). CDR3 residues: CSARGPGSRDGYTF. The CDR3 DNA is TGCAGTGCTAGAGGTCCCGGGAGTAGGGATGGCTACACCTTC.

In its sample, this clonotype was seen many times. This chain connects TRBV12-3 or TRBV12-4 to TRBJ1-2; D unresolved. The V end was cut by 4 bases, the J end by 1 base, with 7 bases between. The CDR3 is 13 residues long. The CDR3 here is CASSSEDNYGYTF. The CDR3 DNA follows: TGTGCCAGCAGTTCAGAAGATAACTATGGCTACACCTTC.

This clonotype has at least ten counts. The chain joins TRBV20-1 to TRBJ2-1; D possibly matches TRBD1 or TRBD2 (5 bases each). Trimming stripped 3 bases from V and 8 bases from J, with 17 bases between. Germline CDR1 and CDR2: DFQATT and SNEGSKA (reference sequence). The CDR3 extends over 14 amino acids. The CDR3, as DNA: TGCAGTGCTAGCCCCGGGACCCCCAGGGATGAGCAGTTCTTC. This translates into CSASPGTPRDEQFF.

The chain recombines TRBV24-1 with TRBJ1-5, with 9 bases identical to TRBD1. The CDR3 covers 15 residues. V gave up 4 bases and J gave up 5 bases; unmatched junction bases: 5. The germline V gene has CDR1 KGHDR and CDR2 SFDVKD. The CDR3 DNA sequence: TGTGCCACCAGTGACGGGACAGGGCTGTATCAGCCCCAGCATTTT. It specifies CATSDGTGLYQPQHF.

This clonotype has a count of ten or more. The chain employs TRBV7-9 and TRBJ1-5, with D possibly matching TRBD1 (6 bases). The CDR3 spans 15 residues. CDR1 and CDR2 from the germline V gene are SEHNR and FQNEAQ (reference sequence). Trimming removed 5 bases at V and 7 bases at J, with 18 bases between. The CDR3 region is CASSPGQRGPQPQHF. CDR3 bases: TGTGCCAGCAGCCCAGGGCAGCGGGGGCCCCAGCCCCAGCATTTT.

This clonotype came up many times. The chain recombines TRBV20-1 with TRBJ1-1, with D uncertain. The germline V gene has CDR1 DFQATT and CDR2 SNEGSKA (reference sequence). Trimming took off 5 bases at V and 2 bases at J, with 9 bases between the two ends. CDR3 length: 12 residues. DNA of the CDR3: TGCAGTGCTGTTCCCACTAACACTGAAGCTTTCTTT. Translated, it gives CSAVPTNTEAFF.

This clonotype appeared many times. CDR3 in amino acids: CASSPTEFSTDTQYF. The CDR3, as DNA: TGTGCCAGCAGCCCAACAGAGTTTAGCACAGATACGCAGTATTTT. V usage is TRBV28 and J usage is TRBJ2-3; D is undetermined. Trimming pared 6 bases from V and 0 bases from J, leaving 13 bases between. The CDR3 loop spans 15 amino acids. Germline-derived CDR1 and CDR2 are MDHEN and SYDVKM.

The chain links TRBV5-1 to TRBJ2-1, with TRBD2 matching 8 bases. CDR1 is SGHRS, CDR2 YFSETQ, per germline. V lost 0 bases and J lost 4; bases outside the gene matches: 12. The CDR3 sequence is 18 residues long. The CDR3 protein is CASSLEGGRTPKYNEQFF. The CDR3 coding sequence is TGCGCCAGCAGCTTGGAGGGCGGGAGGACCCCAAAGTACAATGAGCAGTTCTTC.

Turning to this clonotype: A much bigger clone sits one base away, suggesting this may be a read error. CDR3 coding DNA: TGTGCCAGCTCCCCGGGGGGCAGGGAAGGACAGCCCCAGCATTTT. It translates to CASSPGGREGQPQHF. The genes are TRBV28 and TRBJ1-5; TRBD1 might be the D (6 bases). This CDR3 is 15 amino acids long. Germline V gene data show CDR1 as MDHEN and CDR2 as SYDVKM. Trimming stripped 8 bases from V and 7 bases from J, with 21 bases between.